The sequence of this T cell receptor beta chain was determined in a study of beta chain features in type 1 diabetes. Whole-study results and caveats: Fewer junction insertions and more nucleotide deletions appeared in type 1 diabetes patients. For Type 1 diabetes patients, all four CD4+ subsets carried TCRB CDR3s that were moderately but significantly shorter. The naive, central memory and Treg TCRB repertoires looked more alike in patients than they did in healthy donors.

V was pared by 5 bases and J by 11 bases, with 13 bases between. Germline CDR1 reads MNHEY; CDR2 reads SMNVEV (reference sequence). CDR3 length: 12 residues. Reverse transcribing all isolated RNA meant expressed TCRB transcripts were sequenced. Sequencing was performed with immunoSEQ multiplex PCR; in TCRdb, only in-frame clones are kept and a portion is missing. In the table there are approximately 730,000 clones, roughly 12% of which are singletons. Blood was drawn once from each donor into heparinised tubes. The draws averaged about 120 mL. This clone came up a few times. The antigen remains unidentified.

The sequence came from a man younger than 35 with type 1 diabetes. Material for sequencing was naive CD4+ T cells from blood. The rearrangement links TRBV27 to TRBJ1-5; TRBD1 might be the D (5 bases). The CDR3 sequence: CASSALRGAQHF. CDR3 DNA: TGTGCCAGCAGTGCCCTGAGGGGAGCCCAGCATTTT.